This TCR beta chain emerged from a study of molecular identifiers for immune sequencing clone quantification. Methods described previously were used for bulk TCR libraries, and listed TCR primers were applied. Using its own MiXCR run on the PCR reads, TCRdb lists one record per CDR3 protein. The data contain approximately 500,000 distinct CDR3 sequences, about 26% of them seen just once; the ten biggest clones take up 0.7% to 0.9%. Trimming removed 3 bases at V and 10 bases at J, with 33 bases between. Germline V gene data show CDR1 as MDHEN and CDR2 as SYDVKM. CDR3 size: 19 residues. The sequence was obtained from a human donor in good health. Some libraries in this study had Jurkat cell RNA spiked in. Sequenced material: naive CD8+ T cells from blood, with Jurkat cell RNA spiked in. As for subset: FACS-sorted CD8+CD4-CCR7+CD45RA+ naive T cells. The chain uses TRBV28 and TRBJ1-1; D gene ambiguous. The CDR3 DNA is TGTGCCAGCAGTTTGAGACGACGGGCCTACGGCACTAGAATTATTGGAGCTTTCTTT. As protein: CASSLRRRAYGTRIIGAFF.